This T cell receptor beta chain was sequenced in a study of T cells in Graves' hyperthyroidism and ophthalmopathy. There are a few counts of this clonotype. No progression to ophthalmopathy during 18 months of follow-up defined stable disease. The patients, who ranged from 18 to 65 in age, presented with newly diagnosed hyperthyroidism lasting under 2 months. V was clipped by 2 bases and J by 4 bases; unmatched bases: 4. CDR3 length: 14 amino acids. The germline CDR1 and CDR2 sequences are ENHRY and SYGVKD. The investigators amplified TCR beta CDR3 regions from RNA transcripts. First-round RT-PCR with HTBI primers amplified the TCR CDR3 region. TCRdb independently ran MiXCR on the multiplex PCR reads; one entry per CDR3 protein. Of about 400,000 distinct CDR3 sequences listed, roughly 13% are singletons.

The chain combines TRBV10-3 with TRBJ1-1; 7 bases agree with TRBD1. Sequenced material: blood. The receptor comes from a woman in her late teens or twenties with Graves' hyperthyroidism. This CDR3 is CAISEDRVGTEAFF. The CDR3 nucleotides read TGTGCCATCAGTGAGGACAGGGTCGGCACTGAAGCTTTCTTT.